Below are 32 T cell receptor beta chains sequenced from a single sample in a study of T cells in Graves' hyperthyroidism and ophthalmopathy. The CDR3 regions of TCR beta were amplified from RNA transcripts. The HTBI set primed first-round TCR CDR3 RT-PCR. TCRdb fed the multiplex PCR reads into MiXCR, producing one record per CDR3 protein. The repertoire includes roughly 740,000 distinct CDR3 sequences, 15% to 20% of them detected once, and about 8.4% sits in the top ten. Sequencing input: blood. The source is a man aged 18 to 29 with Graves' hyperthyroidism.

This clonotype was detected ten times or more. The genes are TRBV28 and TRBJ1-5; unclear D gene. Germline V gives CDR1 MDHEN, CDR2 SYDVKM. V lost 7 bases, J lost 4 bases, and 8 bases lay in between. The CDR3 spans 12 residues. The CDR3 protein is CASMQENQPQHF. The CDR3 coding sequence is TGTGCCAGCATGCAGGAGAATCAGCCCCAGCATTTT. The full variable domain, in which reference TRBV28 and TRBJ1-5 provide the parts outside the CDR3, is DVKVTQSSRYLVKRTGEKVFLECVQDMDHENMFWYRQDPGLGLRLIYFSYDVKMKEKGDIPEGYSVSREKKERFSLILESASTNQTSMYLCASMQENQPQHFGDGTRLSIL.

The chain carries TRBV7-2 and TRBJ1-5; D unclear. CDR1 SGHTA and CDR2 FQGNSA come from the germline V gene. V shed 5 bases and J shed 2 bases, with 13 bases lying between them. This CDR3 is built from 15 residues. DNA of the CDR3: TGTGCCAGCAGCGCCGGCCTGGACGGCAATCAGCCCCAGCATTTT. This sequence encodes CASSAGLDGNQPQHF.

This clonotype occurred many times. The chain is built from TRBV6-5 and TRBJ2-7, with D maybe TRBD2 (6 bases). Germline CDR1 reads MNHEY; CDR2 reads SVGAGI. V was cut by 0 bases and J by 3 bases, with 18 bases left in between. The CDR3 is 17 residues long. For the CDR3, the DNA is TGTGCCAGCAGTTACTCGAGTCCGCGGGCGGGAAGCTACGAGCAGTACTTC. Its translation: CASSYSSPRAGSYEQYF.

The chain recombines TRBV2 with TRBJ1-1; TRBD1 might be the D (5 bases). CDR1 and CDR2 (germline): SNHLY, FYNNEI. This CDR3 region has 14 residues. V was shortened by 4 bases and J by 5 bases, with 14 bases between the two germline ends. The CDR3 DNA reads TGTGCCAGCAGTGGGCGGGGGGTTAGGACTGAAGCTTTCTTT. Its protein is CASSGRGVRTEAFF.

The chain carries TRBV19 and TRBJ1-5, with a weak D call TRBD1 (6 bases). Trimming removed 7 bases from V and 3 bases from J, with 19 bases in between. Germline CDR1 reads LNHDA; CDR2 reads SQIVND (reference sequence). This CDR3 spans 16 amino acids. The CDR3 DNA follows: TGTGCCAGTACCCGGTTTCCGGGGGCTGTCAATCAGCCCCAGCATTTT. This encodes CASTRFPGAVNQPQHF.

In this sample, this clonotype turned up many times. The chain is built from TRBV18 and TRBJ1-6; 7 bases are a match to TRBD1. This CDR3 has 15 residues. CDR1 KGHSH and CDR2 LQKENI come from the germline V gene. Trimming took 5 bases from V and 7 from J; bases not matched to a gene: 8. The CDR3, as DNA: TGTGCCAGCTCATTATCGACAGGGATCAATTCACCCCTCCACTTT. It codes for CASSLSTGINSPLHF.

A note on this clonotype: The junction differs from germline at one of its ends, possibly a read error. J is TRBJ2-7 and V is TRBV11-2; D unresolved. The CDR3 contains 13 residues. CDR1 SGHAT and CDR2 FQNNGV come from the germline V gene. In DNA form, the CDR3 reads TGCGCCAGCAGCCAGATTTTAGTGGAGGAGCAGTACTTC. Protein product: CASSQILVEEQYF.

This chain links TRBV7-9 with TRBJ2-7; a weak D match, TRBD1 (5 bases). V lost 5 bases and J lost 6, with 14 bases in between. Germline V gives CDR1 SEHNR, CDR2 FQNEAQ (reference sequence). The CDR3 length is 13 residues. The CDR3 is CASSTDSLLEQYF. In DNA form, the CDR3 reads TGTGCCAGCAGCACAGACAGTCTCCTCGAGCAGTACTTC.

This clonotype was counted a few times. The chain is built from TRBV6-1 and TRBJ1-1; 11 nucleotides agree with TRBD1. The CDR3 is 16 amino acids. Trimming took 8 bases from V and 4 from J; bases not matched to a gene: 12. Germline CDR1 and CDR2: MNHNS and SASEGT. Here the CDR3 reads CASSFRDRGFGTEAFF. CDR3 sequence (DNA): TGTGCCAGCTCCTTTCGGGACAGGGGGTTCGGCACTGAAGCTTTCTTT.

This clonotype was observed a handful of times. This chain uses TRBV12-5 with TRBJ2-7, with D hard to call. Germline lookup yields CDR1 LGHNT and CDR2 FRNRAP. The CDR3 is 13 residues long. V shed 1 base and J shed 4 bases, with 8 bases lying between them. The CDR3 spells CASGLGEEYEQYF. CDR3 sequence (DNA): TGTGCTAGTGGTTTGGGTGAGGAGTACGAGCAGTACTTC.

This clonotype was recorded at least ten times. CDR3 loop: CSARPLAGGNETQYF. CDR3 nucleotides: TGCAGTGCTAGACCCCTAGCGGGAGGTAATGAGACCCAGTACTTC. V usage is TRBV20-1 and J usage is TRBJ2-5; 11 positions match TRBD2. This CDR3 contains 15 residues. J lost 5 bases, V lost 2 bases, and 7 bases had no gene match. Germline CDR1 is DFQATT and CDR2 is SNEGSKA (reference sequence).

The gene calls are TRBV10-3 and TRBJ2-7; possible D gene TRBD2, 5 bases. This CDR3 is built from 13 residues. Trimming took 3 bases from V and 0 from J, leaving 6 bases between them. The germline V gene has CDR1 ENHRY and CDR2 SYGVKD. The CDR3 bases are TGTGCCATCAGTGAACGGGACTCCTACGAGCAGTACTTC. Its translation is CAISERDSYEQYF.

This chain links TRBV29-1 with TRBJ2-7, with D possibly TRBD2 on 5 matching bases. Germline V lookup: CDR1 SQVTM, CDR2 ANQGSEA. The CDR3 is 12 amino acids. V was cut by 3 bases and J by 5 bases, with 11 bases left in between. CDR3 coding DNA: TGCAGCGTTGATCTGGGGAGCAACGAGCAGTACTTC. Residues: CSVDLGSNEQYF.

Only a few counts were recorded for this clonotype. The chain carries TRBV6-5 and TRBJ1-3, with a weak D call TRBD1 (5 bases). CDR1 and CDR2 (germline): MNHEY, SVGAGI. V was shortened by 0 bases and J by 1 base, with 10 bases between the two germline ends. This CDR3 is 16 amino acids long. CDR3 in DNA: TGTGCCAGCAGTTACTCGACAGCCGCTTCTGGAAACACCATATATTTT. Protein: CASSYSTAASGNTIYF.

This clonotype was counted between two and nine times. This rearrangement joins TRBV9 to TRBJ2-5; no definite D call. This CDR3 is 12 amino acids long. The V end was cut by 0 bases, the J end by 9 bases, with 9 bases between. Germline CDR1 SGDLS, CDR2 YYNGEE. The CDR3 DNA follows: TGTGCCAGCAGCGTAGGCGGTGGGTCCCAGTACTTC. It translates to CASSVGGGSQYF.

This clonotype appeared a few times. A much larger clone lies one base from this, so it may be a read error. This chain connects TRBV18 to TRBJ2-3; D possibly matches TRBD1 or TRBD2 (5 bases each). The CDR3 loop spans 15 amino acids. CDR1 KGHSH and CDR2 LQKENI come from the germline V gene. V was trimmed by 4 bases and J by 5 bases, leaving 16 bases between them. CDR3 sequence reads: CASSHRTAGGDTQYF. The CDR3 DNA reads TGTGCCAGCTCACACAGGACGGCCGGAGGAGATACGCAGTATTTT.

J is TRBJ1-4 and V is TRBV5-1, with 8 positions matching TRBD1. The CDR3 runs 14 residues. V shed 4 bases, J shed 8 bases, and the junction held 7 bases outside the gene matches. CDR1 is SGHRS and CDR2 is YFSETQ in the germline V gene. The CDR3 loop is CASSRQGQEEKLFF. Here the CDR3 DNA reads TGCGCCAGCAGCCGACAGGGGCAGGAGGAAAAACTGTTTTTT.

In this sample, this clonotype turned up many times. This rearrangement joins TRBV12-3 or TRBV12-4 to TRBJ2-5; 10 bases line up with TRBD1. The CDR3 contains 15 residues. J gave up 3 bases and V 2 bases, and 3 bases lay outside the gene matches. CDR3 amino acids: CASSLMGTGEETQYF. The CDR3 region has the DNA TGTGCCAGCAGTTTAATGGGGACAGGGGAAGAGACCCAGTACTTC.

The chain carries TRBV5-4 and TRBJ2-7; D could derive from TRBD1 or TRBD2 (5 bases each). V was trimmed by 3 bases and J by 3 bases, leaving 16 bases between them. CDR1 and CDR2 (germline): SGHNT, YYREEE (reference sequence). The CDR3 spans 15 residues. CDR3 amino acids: CASSSLWGSLYEQYF. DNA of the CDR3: TGTGCCAGCAGCTCCCTCTGGGGGAGTCTCTACGAGCAGTACTTC.

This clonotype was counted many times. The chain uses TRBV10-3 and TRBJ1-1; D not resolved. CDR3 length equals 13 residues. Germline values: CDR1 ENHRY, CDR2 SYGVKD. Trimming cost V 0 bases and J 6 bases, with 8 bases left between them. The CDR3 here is CAISESRRPEAFF. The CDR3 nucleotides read TGTGCCATCAGTGAGTCGAGGCGGCCTGAAGCTTTCTTT.

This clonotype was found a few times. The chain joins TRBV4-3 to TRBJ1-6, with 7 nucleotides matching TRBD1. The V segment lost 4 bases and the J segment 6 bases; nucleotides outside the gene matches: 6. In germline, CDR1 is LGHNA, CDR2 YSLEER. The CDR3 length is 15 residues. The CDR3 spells CASSLTGDGNSPLHF. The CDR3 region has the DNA TGCGCCAGCAGCCTCACAGGGGATGGTAATTCACCCCTCCACTTT.

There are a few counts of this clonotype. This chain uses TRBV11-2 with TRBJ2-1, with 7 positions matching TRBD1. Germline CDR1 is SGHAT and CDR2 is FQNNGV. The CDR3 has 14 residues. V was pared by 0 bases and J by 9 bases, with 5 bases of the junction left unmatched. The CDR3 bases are TGTGCCAGCAGCTTAGATATGACAGGGCTTGAGCAGTTCTTC. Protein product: CASSLDMTGLEQFF.

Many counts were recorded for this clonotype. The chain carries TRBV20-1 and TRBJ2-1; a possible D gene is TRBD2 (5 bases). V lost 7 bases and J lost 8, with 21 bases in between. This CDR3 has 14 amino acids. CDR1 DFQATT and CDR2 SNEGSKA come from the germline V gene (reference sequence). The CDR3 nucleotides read TGCAGTGGGGAGACACCTGATTTTACGCATGAGCAGTTCTTC. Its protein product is CSGETPDFTHEQFF.

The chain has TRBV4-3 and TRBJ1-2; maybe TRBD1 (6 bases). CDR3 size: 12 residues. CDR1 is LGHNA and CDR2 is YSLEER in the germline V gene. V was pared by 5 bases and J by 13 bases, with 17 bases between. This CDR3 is CASSRTGFFLTF. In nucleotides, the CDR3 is TGCGCCAGCAGCAGAACAGGGTTTTTTCTCACCTTC.

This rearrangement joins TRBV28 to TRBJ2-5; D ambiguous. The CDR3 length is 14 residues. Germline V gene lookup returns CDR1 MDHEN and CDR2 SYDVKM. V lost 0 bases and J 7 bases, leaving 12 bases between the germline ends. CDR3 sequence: CASSLWLREGTQYF. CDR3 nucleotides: TGTGCCAGCAGTTTATGGCTCAGAGAAGGGACCCAGTACTTC.

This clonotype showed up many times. The CDR3 loop is CSVEDREQGNYEQYF. DNA for the CDR3: TGCAGCGTTGAAGATAGGGAACAGGGTAACTACGAGCAGTACTTC. The chain has TRBV29-1 and TRBJ2-7, with TRBD1 as a possible D gene (6 bases). The germline gives CDR1 SQVTM, CDR2 ANQGSEA. The CDR3 runs 15 residues. V was shortened by 0 bases and J by 3 bases, with 15 bases between the two germline ends.

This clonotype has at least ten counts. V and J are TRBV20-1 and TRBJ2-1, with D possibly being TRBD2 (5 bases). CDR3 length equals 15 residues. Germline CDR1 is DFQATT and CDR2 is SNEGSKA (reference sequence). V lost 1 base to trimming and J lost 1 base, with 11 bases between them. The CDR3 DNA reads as TGCAGTGCTAGAGGGAGGCGGAGGTCCTACAATGAGCAGTTCTTC. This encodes CSARGRRRSYNEQFF.

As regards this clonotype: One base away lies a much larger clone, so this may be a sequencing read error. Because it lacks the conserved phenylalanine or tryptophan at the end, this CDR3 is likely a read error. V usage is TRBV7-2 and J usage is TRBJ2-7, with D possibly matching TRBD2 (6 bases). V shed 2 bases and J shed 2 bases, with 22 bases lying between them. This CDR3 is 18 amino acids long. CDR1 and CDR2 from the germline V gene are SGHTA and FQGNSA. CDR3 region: CASSLFASATTPTYEQYL. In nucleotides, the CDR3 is TGTGCCAGCAGCTTATTCGCTAGCGCGACGACCCCCACCTACGAGCAGTACCTC.

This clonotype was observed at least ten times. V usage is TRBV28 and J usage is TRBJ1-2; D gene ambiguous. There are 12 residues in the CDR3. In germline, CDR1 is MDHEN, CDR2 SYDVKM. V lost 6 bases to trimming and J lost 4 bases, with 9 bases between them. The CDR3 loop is CASRRGSYGYTF. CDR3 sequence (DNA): TGTGCCAGCAGGCGGGGTAGCTATGGCTACACCTTC.

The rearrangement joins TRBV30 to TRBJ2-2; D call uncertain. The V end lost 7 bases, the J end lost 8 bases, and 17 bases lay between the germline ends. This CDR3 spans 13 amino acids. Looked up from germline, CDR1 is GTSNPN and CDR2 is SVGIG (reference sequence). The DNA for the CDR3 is TGTGCCTCAAAGACAAGTACCGTGGGGGAGCTGTTTTTT. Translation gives CASKTSTVGELFF.

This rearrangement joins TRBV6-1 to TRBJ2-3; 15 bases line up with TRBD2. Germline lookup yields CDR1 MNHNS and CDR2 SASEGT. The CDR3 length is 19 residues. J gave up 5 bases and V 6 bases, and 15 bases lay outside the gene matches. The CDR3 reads CASSPVGLAGGPRKDTQYF. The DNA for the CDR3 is TGTGCCAGCAGCCCTGTCGGACTAGCGGGAGGGCCCCGAAAAGATACGCAGTATTTT.

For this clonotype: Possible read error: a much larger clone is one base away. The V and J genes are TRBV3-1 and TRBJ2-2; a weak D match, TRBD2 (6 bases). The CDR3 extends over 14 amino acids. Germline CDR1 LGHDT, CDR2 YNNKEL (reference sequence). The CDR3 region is CASSQSPNTGGLFF. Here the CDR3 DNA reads TGTGCCAGCAGCCAATCGCCGAACACCGGGGGGCTGTTTTTT.